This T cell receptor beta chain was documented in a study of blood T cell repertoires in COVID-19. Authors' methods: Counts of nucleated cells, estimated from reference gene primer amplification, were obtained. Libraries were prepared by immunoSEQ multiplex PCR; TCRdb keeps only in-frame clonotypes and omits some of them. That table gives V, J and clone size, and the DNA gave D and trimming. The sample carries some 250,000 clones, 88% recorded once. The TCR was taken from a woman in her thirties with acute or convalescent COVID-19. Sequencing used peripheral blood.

The CDR3 region has the DNA TGTGCCAGCAGCCAAGACAGGGTGACTGGAAACACCATATATTTT. It codes for CASSQDRVTGNTIYF. The chain combines TRBV4-2 with TRBJ1-3, with D possibly being TRBD1 (5 bases). The germline V gene has CDR1 LGHNA and CDR2 YNFKEQ. This CDR3 has 15 residues. V lost 0 bases to trimming and J lost 2 bases, with 8 bases between them.